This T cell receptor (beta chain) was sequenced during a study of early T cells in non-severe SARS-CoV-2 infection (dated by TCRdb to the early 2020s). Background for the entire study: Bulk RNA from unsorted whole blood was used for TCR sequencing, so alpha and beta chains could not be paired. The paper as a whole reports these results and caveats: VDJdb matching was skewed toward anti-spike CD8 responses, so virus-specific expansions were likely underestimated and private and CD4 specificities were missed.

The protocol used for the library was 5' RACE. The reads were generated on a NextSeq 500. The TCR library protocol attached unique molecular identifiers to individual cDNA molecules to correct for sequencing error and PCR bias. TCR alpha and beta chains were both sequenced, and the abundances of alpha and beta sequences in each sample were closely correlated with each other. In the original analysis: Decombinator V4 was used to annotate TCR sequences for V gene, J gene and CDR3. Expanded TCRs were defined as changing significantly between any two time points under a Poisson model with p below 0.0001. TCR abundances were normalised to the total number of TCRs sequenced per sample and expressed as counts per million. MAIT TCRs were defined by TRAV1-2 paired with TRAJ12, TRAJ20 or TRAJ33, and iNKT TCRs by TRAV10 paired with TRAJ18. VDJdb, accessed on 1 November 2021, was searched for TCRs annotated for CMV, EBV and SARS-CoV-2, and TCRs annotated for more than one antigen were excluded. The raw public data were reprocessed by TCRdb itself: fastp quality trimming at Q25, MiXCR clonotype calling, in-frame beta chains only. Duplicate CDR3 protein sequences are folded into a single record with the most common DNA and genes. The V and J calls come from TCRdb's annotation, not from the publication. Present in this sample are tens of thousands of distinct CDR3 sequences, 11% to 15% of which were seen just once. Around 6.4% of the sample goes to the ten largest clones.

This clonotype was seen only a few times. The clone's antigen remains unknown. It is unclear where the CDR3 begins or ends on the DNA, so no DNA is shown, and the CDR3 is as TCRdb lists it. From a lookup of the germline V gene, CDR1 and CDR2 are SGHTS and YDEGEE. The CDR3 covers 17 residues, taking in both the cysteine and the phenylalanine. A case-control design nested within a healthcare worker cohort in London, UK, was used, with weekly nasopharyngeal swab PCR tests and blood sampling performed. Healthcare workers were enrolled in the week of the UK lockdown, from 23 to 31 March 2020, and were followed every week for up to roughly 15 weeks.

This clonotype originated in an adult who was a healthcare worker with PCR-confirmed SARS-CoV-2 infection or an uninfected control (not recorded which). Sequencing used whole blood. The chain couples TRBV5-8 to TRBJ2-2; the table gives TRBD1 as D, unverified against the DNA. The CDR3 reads CASSPHRGSRTPGSCFF.